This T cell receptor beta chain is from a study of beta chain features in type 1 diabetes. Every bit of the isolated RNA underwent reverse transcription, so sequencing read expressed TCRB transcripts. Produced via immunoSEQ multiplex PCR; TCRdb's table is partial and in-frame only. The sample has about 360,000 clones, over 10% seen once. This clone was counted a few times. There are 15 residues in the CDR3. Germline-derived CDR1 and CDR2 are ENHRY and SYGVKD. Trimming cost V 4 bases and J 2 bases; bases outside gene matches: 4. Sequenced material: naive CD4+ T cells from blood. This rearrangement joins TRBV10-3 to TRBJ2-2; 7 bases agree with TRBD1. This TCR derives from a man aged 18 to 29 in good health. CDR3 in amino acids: CAISGTGYNTGELFF. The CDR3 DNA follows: TGTGCCATCAGTGGGACAGGTTATAACACCGGGGAGCTGTTTTTT.